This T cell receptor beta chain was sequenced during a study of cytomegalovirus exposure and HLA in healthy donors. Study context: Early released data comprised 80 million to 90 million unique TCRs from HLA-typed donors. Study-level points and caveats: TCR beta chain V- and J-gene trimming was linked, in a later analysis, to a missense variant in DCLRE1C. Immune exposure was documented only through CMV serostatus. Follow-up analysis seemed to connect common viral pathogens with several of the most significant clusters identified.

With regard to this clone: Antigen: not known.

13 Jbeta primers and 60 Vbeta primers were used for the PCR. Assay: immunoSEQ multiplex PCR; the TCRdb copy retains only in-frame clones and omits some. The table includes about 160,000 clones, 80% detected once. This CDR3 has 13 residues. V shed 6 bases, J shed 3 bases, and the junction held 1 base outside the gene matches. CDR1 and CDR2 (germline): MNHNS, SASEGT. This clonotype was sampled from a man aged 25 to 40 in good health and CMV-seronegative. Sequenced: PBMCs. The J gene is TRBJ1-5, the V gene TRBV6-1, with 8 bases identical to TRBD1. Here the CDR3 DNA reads TGTGCCAGCAGCCAGGGGGCCAATCAGCCCCAGCATTTT. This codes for CASSQGANQPQHF.